What follows describes a single TCR beta chain. This specimen belongs to a study of shared clonotypes between healthy human individuals. Terminally differentiated effector memory CD45RA+ cells were excluded by CCR7 positive selection of CD45RO-negative cells. Repertoires were generated with immunoSEQ multiplex PCR, while TCRdb's copy carries only in-frame clones and drops some. The data hold approximately 2,200,000 clones, with approximately 94% observed a single time. This CDR3 comprises 15 residues. Germline V lookup: CDR1 SGHVS, CDR2 FQNEAQ. With 5 bases clipped from V and 4 bases from J, the junction kept 4 bases outside the gene matches.

This TCR derives from a man younger than 35 in good health. Some clones in this sample may be carry-over from other donors' samples. The chain links TRBV7-8 to TRBJ2-1, with 11 bases aligning to TRBD2. Sequencing was done on a sample of naive CD8+ T cells from PBMCs. The CDR3 DNA reads TGTGCCAGCAGCCCGGGACTAGCGGAATACAATGAGCAGTTCTTC. This encodes CASSPGLAEYNEQFF.